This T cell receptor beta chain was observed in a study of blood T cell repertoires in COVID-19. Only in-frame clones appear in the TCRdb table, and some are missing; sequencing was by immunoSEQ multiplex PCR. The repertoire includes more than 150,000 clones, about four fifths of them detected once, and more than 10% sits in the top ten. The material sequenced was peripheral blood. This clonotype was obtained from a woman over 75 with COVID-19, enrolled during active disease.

This chain's CDR3 is CASSLGPEAFF. The CDR3 DNA follows: TGTGCCAGCAGTCTAGGTCCTGAAGCTTTCTTT. The V and J genes are TRBV28 and TRBJ1-1; D is uncertain. V was clipped by 5 bases and J by 6 bases, with 7 bases between them. Germline V lookup: CDR1 MDHEN, CDR2 SYDVKM. The CDR3 has 11 residues.